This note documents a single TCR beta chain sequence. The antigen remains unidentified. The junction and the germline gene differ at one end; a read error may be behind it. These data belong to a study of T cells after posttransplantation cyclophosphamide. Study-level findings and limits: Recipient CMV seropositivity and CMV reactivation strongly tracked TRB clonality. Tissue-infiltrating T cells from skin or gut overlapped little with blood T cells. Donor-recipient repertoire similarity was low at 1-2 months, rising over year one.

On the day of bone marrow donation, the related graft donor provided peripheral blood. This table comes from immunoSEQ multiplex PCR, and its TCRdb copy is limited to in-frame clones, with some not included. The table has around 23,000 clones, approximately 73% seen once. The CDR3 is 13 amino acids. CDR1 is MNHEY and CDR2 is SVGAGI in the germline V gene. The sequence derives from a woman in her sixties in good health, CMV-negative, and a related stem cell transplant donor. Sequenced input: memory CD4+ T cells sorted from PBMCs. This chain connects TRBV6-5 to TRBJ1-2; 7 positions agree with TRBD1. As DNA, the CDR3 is TGTGCCAGCAGTACCTGGGGACAGAAAACCTGCCTTTGG. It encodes CASSTWGQKTCLW.